This TCR beta chain was identified in a study of neurological immune-mediated disorders. The CDR3 is made up of 14 amino acids. Germline values: CDR1 DFQATT, CDR2 SNEGSKA (reference sequence). Remarks on this clonotype: The junction and the germline gene differ at one end; a read error may be behind it.

TCRdb re-called the 5' RACE reads with MiXCR, one entry per CDR3 protein. The sample contains more than 35,000 distinct CDR3 sequences, about 9.3% of which appear only once. The V and J genes are TRBV20-1 and TRBJ2-2; a possible D gene is TRBD2 (6 bases). The origin of this receptor is a woman in her twenties or thirties with HTLV-1-associated myelopathy (HAM/TSP). The sample taken for sequencing was PBMCs. CDR3 loop: CSALWRGGTWELFF. The CDR3 DNA reads TGCAGTGCTCTGTGGAGGGGAGGCACCTGGGAGCTGTTTTTT.